This T cell receptor (beta chain) originates from a study of blood T cell repertoires in COVID-19. Study overall: COVID-19 samples, acute and convalescent, were from the United States, Italy and Spain. Nucleic acid was either cDNA or gDNA, and it came from T cells, B-cell-depleted T cells, or PBMCs.

Under the authors' procedure: Using reference gene primer amplification, nucleated cell counts were estimated. Produced via immunoSEQ multiplex PCR; TCRdb's table is partial and in-frame only. Clonal size and the V and J genes are those of that table, whereas D and trimming came from the DNA. The sample holds some 150,000 clones, just under 85% seen once. Sequences were obtained from peripheral blood. The sequence was collected from a woman aged 40-49 years with active or convalescent COVID-19.

The CDR3 DNA is TGTGCCAGCAGCCAGGGAAGAGGACAGGGCCATGAAAAACTGTTTTTT. It yields the protein CASSQGRGQGHEKLFF. The chain joins TRBV3-1 (or the pseudogene TRBV3-2) to TRBJ1-4, with 8 bases matching TRBD1. Trimming took 3 bases from V and 6 from J; bases not matched to a gene: 9. Germline CDR1 LGHDT, CDR2 YNNKEL (reference sequence). The CDR3 sequence is 16 residues long.